Following are 18 T cell receptor beta chains from one sample sequenced in a study of T cells after somatic rescue of genetic block. Profiled with immunoSEQ multiplex PCR; TCRdb holds only in-frame clones, not every one. The sample carries tens of thousands of clones, 92% recorded once. Sequencing was done on a sample of peripheral blood mononuclear cells (PBMCs). Receptor source: a middle-aged man.

CDR3 in DNA: TGTGCCAGCTCACCTGGAAAGGGGAGGTTCAACACTGAAGCTTTCTTT. This sequence encodes CASSPGKGRFNTEAFF. The V call is TRBV18, the J call TRBJ1-1; tentative D call: TRBD1 (5 bases). Germline CDR1 KGHSH, CDR2 LQKENI. Between the trimmed V and J ends, which lost 3 bases and 2 bases, there was a span of 16 bases. This CDR3 is 16 amino acids long.

The chain joins TRBV6-5 to TRBJ2-5, with TRBD2 as a possible D gene (6 bases). Germline V lookup: CDR1 MNHEY, CDR2 SVGAGI. There are 14 residues in the CDR3. V lost 6 bases and J lost 4, with 15 bases in between. The CDR3 reads CASSPPGLPETQYF. The CDR3 DNA follows: TGTGCCAGCAGCCCCCCGGGACTCCCAGAGACCCAGTACTTC.

This chain links TRBV27 with TRBJ1-5, with D hard to call. Germline V gene data show CDR1 as MNHEY and CDR2 as SMNVEV (reference sequence). The V end lost 6 bases, the J end lost 0 bases, and 18 bases lay between the germline ends. The CDR3 consists of 17 residues. CDR3 sequence: CASSRIGGRDSNQPQHF. As DNA, the CDR3 is TGTGCCAGCAGCCGCATCGGTGGGCGCGATAGCAATCAGCCCCAGCATTTT.

The chain joins TRBV6-5 to TRBJ2-3; maybe TRBD2 (6 bases). Germline loops: CDR1 MNHEY, CDR2 SVGAGI. V was shortened by 8 bases and J by 2 bases, with 17 bases between the two germline ends. This CDR3 comprises 15 residues. CDR3 nucleotide sequence: TGTGCCAGCCACCCTTCTCGGGGGTTCACAGATACGCAGTATTTT. Encoded protein: CASHPSRGFTDTQYF.

The chain employs TRBV6-1 and TRBJ2-5; D tentatively fits TRBD1 or TRBD2 (5 bases each). Germline V gene sequence: CDR1 MNHNS, CDR2 SASEGT. The CDR3 is 14 amino acids. Trimming took off 7 bases at V and 6 bases at J, with 18 bases between the two ends. In DNA, the CDR3 is TGTGCCAGCAACCTTGGTGAGGGGCGACAGACCCAGTACTTC. Its translation: CASNLGEGRQTQYF.

The chain combines TRBV10-2 with TRBJ1-5, with D perhaps matching TRBD1 (5 bases). CDR1 and CDR2 from the germline V gene are WSHSY and SAAADI. V lost 0 bases, J lost 2 bases, and 8 bases lay in between. The CDR3 is 15 amino acids. CDR3 nucleotide sequence: TGCGCCAGCAGTGAGTCCGGGACCCGCAATCAGCCCCAGCATTTT. Translating it yields CASSESGTRNQPQHF.

The V gene is TRBV9, the J gene TRBJ2-1, with D possibly matching TRBD2 (5 bases). Deletions cut 4 bases from V and 0 bases from J, with 11 bases between. CDR3 length equals 15 residues. The germline V gene encodes CDR1 SGDLS and CDR2 YYNGEE. The CDR3 reads CASSRTLGSYNEQFF. DNA for the CDR3: TGTGCCAGCAGCCGGACTCTTGGCTCCTACAATGAGCAGTTCTTC.

The chain links TRBV18 to TRBJ2-2; perhaps TRBD2 as D (6 bases). The CDR3 length is 15 residues. Germline CDR1 and CDR2: KGHSH and LQKENI. The V end was cut by 3 bases, the J end by 5 bases, with 13 bases between. CDR3: CASSPGGPLTGELFF. CDR3 nucleotides: TGTGCCAGCTCACCGGGGGGACCGTTAACCGGGGAGCTGTTTTTT.

V usage is TRBV6-6 and J usage is TRBJ2-7; D uncertain. Germline V lookup: CDR1 MNHNY, CDR2 SVGAGI (reference sequence). The germline V and J ends were trimmed by 8 bases and 2 bases, with 13 bases remaining between them. CDR3 length: 13 residues. In nucleotides, the CDR3 is TGTGCCAGCGGCATTGCCTACCCCTACGAGCAGTACTTC. Protein: CASGIAYPYEQYF.

The chain employs TRBV2 and TRBJ2-5, with 8 nucleotides matching TRBD1. The trim removed 7 bases at V and 2 bases at J, leaving 6 bases unmatched. The CDR3 totals 14 residues. Germline CDR1 SNHLY, CDR2 FYNNEI. The CDR3 DNA is TGTGCCAGCACCCCGGACAGGGCGCAAGAGACCCAGTACTTC. It is translated as CASTPDRAQETQYF. Based on the CDR3 plus reference TRBV2 and TRBJ2-5, the full variable domain is EPEVTQTPSHQVTQMGQEVILRCVPISNHLYFYWYRQILGQKVEFLVSFYNNEISEKSEIFDDQFSVERPDGSNFTLKIRSTKLEDSAMYFCASTPDRAQETQYFGPGTRLLVL.

The chain has TRBV11-2 and TRBJ2-1; 8 bases are a match to TRBD1. This CDR3 is 17 amino acids long. Germline CDR1 reads SGHAT; CDR2 reads FQNNGV. Trimming removed 5 bases from V and 5 bases from J; junction bases left unmatched: 14. Here the CDR3 reads CASSATPWDRRNNEQFF. The CDR3 DNA reads as TGTGCCAGCAGCGCGACCCCGTGGGACAGGAGAAACAATGAGCAGTTCTTC. Full variable domain (outside the CDR3, taken from reference TRBV11-2 and TRBJ2-1): EAGVAQSPRYKIIEKRQSVAFWCNPISGHATLYWYQQILGQGPKLLIQFQNNGVVDDSQLPKDRFSAERLKGVDSTLKIQPAKLEDSAVYLCASSATPWDRRNNEQFFGPGTRLTVL.

The chain's CDR3 is CASSFSSGFRADTQYF. CDR3 coding DNA: TGTGCCAGCAGCTTTAGTTCGGGGTTCCGGGCAGATACGCAGTATTTT. The chain is built from TRBV7-8 and TRBJ2-3, with a possible D match to TRBD2 (5 bases). Trimming took off 3 bases at V and 4 bases at J, with 17 bases between the two ends. CDR3 length: 16 amino acids. Germline V gives CDR1 SGHVS, CDR2 FQNEAQ.

This clone was detected a few times. J is TRBJ1-5 and V is TRBV6-1, with TRBD1 as a possible D gene (5 bases). Between the trimmed V and J ends, which lost 5 bases and 0 bases, there was a span of 11 bases. Germline V gene data show CDR1 as MNHNS and CDR2 as SASEGT. The CDR3 length is 15 residues. In nucleotides, the CDR3 is TGTGCCAGCAGTTCCCCAGGGCTTAGCAATCAGCCCCAGCATTTT. This encodes CASSSPGLSNQPQHF.

V and J are TRBV15 and TRBJ1-2, with no clear D. V shed 0 bases and J shed 4 bases, with 12 bases lying between them. The germline gives CDR1 LNHNV, CDR2 YYDKDF (reference sequence). This CDR3 is built from 15 residues. The CDR3 spells CATSRDRAGFYGYTF. CDR3 sequence (DNA): TGTGCCACCAGCAGAGATAGGGCAGGTTTCTATGGCTACACCTTC.

The chain recombines TRBV5-1 with TRBJ1-1; 8 nucleotides match TRBD1. Trimming cost V 0 bases and J 0 bases; bases outside gene matches: 7. The length of the CDR3 is 17 residues. Germline V gene data show CDR1 as SGHRS and CDR2 as YFSETQ. For the CDR3, the DNA is TGCGCCAGCAGCTTGGCCGTAGGACAGGGCCTGAACACTGAAGCTTTCTTT. This gives the protein CASSLAVGQGLNTEAFF.

This clone was picked up one time. The V and J genes are TRBV7-8 and TRBJ2-7; no definite D call. V was pared by 4 bases and J by 2 bases, with 12 bases between. The CDR3 covers 14 residues. Germline V lookup: CDR1 SGHVS, CDR2 FQNEAQ. CDR3 region: CASSSGINPYEQYF. The CDR3 region has the DNA TGTGCCAGCAGCTCAGGAATAAACCCCTACGAGCAGTACTTC.

The rearrangement uses TRBV19 and TRBJ2-3, with 9 bases matching TRBD2. The CDR3 is 14 residues long. Germline CDR1 reads LNHDA; CDR2 reads SQIVND (reference sequence). V was pared by 7 bases and J by 4 bases, with 6 bases of the junction left unmatched. The CDR3 DNA follows: TGTGCCAGTACCCTGACTAGCGGATCAGATACGCAGTATTTT. This gives the protein CASTLTSGSDTQYF.

This chain links TRBV10-2 with TRBJ2-3; D not resolved. Germline V gene data show CDR1 as WSHSY and CDR2 as SAAADI. The CDR3 extends over 13 amino acids. V shed 5 bases and J shed 1 base, with 7 bases lying between them. The CDR3 here is CASSLDRTDTQYF. DNA of the CDR3: TGCGCCAGCAGTTTAGATCGCACAGATACGCAGTATTTT.